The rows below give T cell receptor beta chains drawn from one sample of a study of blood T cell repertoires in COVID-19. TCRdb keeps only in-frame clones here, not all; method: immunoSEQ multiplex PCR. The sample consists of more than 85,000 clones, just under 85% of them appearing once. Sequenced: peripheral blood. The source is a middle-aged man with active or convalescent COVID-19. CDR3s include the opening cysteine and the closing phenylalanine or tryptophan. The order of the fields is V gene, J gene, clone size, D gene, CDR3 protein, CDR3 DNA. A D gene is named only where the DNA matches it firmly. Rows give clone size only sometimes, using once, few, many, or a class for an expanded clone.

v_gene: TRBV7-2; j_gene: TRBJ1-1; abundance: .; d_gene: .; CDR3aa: CASSWGGGSITEAFF; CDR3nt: TGTGCCAGCAGCTGGGGCGGGGGCTCCATCACTGAAGCTTTCTTT
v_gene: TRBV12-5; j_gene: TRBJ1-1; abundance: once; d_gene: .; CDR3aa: CASGLVPEIAFF; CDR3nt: TGTGCTAGTGGTTTGGTCCCTGAGATAGCTTTCTTT
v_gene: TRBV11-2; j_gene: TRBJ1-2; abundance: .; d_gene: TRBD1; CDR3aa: CASSLGQSYGYTF; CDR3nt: TGTGCCAGCAGCTTGGGACAGAGCTATGGCTACACCTTC
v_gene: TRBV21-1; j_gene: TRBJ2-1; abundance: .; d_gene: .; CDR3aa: CASSTAAPGWRGNNNEQFF; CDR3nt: TGTGCCAGCAGCACCGCGGCCCCGGGTTGGCGGGGTAATAACAATGAGCAGTTCTTC
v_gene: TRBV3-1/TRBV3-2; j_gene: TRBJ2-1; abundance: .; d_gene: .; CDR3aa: CASSQEGGGYEQFF; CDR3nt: TGTGCCAGCAGCCAAGAGGGGGGGGGCTATGAGCAGTTCTTC
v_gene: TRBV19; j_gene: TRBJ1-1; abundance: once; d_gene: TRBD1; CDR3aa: CASRPGQGGNTEAFF; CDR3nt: TGTGCCAGTAGGCCGGGACAGGGTGGGAACACTGAAGCTTTCTTT
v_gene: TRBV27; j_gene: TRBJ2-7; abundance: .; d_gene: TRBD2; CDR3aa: CASSFLAGGHYEQYF; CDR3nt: TGTGCCAGCAGTTTCCTAGCGGGGGGGCACTACGAGCAGTACTTC
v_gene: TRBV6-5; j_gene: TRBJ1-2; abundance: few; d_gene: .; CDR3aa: CASSPDSGYGYTF; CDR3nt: TGTGCCAGCAGCCCGGACAGCGGCTATGGCTACACCTTC
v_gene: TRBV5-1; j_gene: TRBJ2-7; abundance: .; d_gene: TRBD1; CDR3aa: CASSSDRGPYEQYF; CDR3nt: TGCGCCAGCAGCTCCGACAGGGGGCCCTACGAGCAGTACTTC
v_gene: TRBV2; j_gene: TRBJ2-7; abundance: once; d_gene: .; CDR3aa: CASTSGGPLLHEQYF; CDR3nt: TGTGCCAGCACGTCCGGTGGGCCGCTATTACACGAGCAGTACTTC
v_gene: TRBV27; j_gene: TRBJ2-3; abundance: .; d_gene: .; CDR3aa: CASGGANSDTQYF; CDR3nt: TGTGCCAGCGGTGGTGCGAACTCAGATACGCAGTATTTT
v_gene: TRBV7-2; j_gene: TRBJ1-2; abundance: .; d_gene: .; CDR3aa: CASSLGQQYGYTF; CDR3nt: TGTGCCAGCAGCTTAGGACAGCAATATGGCTACACCTTC
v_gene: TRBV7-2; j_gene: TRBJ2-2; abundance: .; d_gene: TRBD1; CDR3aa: CASSIGTGGASGELFF; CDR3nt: TGTGCCAGCAGCATCGGGACAGGGGGCGCCTCCGGGGAGCTGTTTTTT
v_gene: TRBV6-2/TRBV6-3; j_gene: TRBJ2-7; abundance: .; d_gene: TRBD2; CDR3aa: CASSGGSGTILYEQYF; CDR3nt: TGTGCCAGCAGTGGGGGGTCCGGGACTATTCTCTACGAGCAGTACTTC
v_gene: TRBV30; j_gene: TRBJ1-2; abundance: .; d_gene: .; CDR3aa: CAWSTQTANYGYTF; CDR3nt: TGTGCCTGGAGTACTCAGACAGCTAACTATGGCTACACCTTC
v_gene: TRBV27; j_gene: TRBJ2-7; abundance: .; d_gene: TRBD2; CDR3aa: CASSLGLVSGGVEQYF; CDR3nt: TGTGCCAGCAGTTTAGGGCTCGTTAGCGGGGGTGTCGAGCAGTACTTC
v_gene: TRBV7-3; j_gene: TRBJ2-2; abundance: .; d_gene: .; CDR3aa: CASSLGARTGELFF; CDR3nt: TGTGCCAGCAGCTTGGGGGCTAGGACCGGGGAGCTGTTTTTT
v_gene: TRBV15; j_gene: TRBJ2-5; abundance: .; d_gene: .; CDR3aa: CATKYSRQGQETQYF; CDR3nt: TGTGCCACCAAATACTCCCGACAAGGCCAAGAGACCCAGTACTTC
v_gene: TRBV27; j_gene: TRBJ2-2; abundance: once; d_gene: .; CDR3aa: CASTLATSPGELFF; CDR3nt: TGTGCCAGCACACTAGCAACCTCCCCCGGGGAGCTGTTTTTT
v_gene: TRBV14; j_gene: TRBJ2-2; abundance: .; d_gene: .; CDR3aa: CASSPAVIGELFF; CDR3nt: TGTGCCAGCAGTCCAGCGGTGATTGGGGAGCTGTTTTTT
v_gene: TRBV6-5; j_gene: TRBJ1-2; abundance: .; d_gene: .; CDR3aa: CASRTPGGNYGYTF; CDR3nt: TGTGCCAGCAGAACGCCGGGGGGGAACTATGGCTACACCTTC
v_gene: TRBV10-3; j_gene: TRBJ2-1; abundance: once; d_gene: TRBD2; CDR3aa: CAISDIRETSGVNEQFF; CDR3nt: TGTGCCATCAGTGATATCAGAGAGACTAGCGGGGTTAATGAGCAGTTCTTC
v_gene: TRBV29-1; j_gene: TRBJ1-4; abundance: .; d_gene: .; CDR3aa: CSVGSGPNEKLFF; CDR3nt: TGCAGCGTTGGTAGCGGGCCTAATGAAAAACTGTTTTTT
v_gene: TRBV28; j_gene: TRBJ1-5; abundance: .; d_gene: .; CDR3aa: CASSRRSGQPQHF; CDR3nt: TGTGCCAGCAGTCGGCGATCGGGGCAGCCCCAGCATTTT
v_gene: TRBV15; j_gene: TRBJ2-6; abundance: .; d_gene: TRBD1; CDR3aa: CATSYRRGQTAISGANVLTF; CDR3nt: TGTGCCACCAGCTACCGACGGGGACAGACAGCCATCTCTGGGGCCAACGTCCTGACTTTC
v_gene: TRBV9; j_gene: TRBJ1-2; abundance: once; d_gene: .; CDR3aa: CASSEQGNYGYTF; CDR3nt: TGTGCCAGCAGTGAGCAGGGAAACTATGGCTACACCTTC